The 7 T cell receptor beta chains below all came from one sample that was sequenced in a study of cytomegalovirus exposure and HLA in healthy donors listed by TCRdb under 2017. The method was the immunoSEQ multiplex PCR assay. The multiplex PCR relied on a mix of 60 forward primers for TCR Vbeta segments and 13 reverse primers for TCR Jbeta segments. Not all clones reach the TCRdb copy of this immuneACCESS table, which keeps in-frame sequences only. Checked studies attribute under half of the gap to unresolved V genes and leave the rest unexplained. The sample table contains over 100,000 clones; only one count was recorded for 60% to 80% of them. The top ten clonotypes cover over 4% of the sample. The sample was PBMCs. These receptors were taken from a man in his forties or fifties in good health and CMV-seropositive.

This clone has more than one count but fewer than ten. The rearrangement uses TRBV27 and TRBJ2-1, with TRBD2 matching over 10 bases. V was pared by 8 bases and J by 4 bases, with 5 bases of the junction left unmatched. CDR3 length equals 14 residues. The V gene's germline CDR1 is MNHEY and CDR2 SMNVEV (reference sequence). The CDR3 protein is CASWIAGGYNEQFF. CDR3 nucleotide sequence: TGTGCCAGCTGGATAGCGGGGGGTTACAATGAGCAGTTCTTC.

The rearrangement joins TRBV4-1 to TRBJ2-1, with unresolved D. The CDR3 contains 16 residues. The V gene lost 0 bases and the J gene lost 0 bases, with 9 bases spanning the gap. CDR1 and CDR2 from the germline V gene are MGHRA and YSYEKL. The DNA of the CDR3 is TGCGCCAGCAGCCAAGATATCGGTAGCTCCTACAATGAGCAGTTCTTC. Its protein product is CASSQDIGSSYNEQFF.

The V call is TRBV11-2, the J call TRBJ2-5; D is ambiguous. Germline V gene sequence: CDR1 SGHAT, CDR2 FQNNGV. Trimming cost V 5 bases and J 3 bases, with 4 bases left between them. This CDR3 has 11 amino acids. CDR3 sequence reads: CASSPEETQYF. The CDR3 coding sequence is TGTGCCAGCAGCCCCGAAGAGACCCAGTACTTC. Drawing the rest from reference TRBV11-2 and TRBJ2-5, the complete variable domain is EAGVAQSPRYKIIEKRQSVAFWCNPISGHATLYWYQQILGQGPKLLIQFQNNGVVDDSQLPKDRFSAERLKGVDSTLKIQPAKLEDSAVYLCASSPEETQYFGPGTRLLVL.

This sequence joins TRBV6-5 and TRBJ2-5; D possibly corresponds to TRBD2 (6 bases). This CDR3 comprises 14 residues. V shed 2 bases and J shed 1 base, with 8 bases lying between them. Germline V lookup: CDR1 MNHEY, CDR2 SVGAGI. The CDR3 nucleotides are TGTGCCAGCAGTTACGCGGGGCCCCAAGAGACCCAGTACTTC. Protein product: CASSYAGPQETQYF.

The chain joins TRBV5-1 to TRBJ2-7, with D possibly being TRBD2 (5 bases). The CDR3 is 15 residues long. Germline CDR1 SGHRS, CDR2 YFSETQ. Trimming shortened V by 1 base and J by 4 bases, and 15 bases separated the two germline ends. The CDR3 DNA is TGCGCCAGCAGCTTGAGTTGGGAGCGGTGGTACGAGCAGTACTTC. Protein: CASSLSWERWYEQYF.

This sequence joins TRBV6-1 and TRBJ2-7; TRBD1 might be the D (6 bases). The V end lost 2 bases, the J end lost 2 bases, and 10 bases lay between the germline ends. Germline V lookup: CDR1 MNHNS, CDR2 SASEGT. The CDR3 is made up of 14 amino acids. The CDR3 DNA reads TGTGCCAGCAGTGAACTGGGACAAACCTACGAGCAGTACTTC. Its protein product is CASSELGQTYEQYF.

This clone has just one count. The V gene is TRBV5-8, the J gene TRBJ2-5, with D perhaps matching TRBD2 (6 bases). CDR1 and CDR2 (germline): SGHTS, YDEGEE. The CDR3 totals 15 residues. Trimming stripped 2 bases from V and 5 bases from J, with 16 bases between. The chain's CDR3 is CASSFFGSRGETQYF. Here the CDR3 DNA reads TGTGCCAGCAGCTTTTTCGGGAGCCGAGGGGAGACCCAGTACTTC.